This TCR beta chain was identified in a study of T cell responses to AZD1222 COVID-19 vaccine. In regard to this clone: The target antigen is unknown.

Germline V gene data show CDR1 as SGDLS and CDR2 as YYNGEE. The CDR3 has 13 residues. V dropped 3 bases and J dropped 9 bases, with 13 bases sitting between them. Study-wide findings and caveats: Recipients of two AZD1222 doses showed rising Spike-specific TCR breadth and depth.

Profiling relied on immunoSEQ multiplex PCR, and the TCRdb table lists in-frame clones only, not all of them. The sample includes 95,000 to 110,000 clones, more than 85% of them seen just once. J is TRBJ2-1 and V is TRBV9; weak D call: TRBD1 (6 bases). The specimen comprised peripheral blood, sampled on day 0 of AZD1222 vaccination. This sequence was found in an adult in good health. The CDR3 nucleotides read TGTGCCAGCAGCGCGGACAGCCCCTTTGAGCAGTTCTTC. This sequence encodes CASSADSPFEQFF.